A single TCR beta chain is shown here with its context. The target antigen is unknown. These data belong to a study of T cell responses to AZD1222 COVID-19 vaccine. Study outcomes and limitations: Vaccination with two AZD1222 doses was followed by a rise in Spike-specific TCR breadth and depth. Reportedly, nearly half the spike-specific TCRs target unmutated variant regions. Clonal diversity was possibly underestimated; the donors were predominantly white British and more often female. Every sample of the repertoires postdated the peak T cell response.

CDR1 and CDR2 (germline): SGHRS, YFSETQ. With V trimmed by 4 bases and J by 9 bases, 7 bases remained unmatched. The CDR3 is 14 residues long. Repertoires were generated with immunoSEQ multiplex PCR, while TCRdb's copy carries only in-frame clones and drops some. The sample yields some 190,000 clones, approximately 93% seen once. The source was peripheral blood, collected 28 days after the second AZD1222 dose. The chain links TRBV5-1 to TRBJ2-1; the match to TRBD2 covers 10 bases. This TCR was sampled from an adult who received the AZD1222 COVID-19 vaccine. CDR3 sequence: CASSPGTSVFEQFF. CDR3 nucleotides: TGCGCCAGCAGCCCCGGGACTAGCGTTTTTGAGCAGTTCTTC.